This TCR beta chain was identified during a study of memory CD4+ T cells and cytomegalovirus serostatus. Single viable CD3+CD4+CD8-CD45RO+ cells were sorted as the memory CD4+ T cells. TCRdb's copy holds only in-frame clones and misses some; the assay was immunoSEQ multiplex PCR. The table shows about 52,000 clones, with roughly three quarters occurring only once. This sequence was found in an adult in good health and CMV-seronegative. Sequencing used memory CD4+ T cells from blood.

The CDR3: CASSLGTPRGETEAFF. In DNA form, the CDR3 reads TGTGCCAGCAGCTTAGGAACCCCCCGGGGAGAGACTGAAGCTTTCTTT. The J gene is TRBJ1-1, the V gene TRBV7-8; no clear D. Trimming stripped 1 base from V and 5 bases from J, with 17 bases between. This CDR3 contains 16 residues. Germline values: CDR1 SGHVS, CDR2 FQNEAQ.